The rows below give T cell receptor beta chains drawn from one sample of a study of blood T cells in healthy people across ages. TCRdb reprocessed the 5' RACE reads with MiXCR, giving one entry per CDR3 protein. The data show roughly 1.9 million distinct CDR3 sequences, about 39% seen once. Sequencing was carried out using blood. These receptors originate from a human donor in good health. The CDR3 runs from the conserved cysteine through the conserved F or W. Each record gives: J gene, V gene, CDR3 length, CDR3 protein.

J: TRBJ2-7
V: TRBV7-3
length: 13
CDR3: CASSPQGGEEQYF

J: TRBJ1-6
V: TRBV6-5
length: 14
CDR3: CASARQGSGSPLHF

J: TRBJ1-2
V: TRBV4-1
length: 15
CDR3: CASSHSDREGYGYTF

J: TRBJ2-1
V: TRBV20-1
length: 14
CDR3: CSALRGGPYNEQFF

J: TRBJ2-4
V: TRBV5-1
length: 15
CDR3: CASSLDVGVRGIQYF

J: TRBJ2-7
V: TRBV20-1
length: 12
CDR3: CSARGQRYEQYF

J: TRBJ1-1
V: TRBV20-1
length: 14
CDR3: CSARVAGADTEAFF

J: TRBJ2-5
V: TRBV2
length: 13
CDR3: CASNWDRGETQYF

J: TRBJ2-7
V: TRBV12-3/TRBV12-4
length: 14
CDR3: CASTRGQASYEQYF

J: TRBJ1-1
V: TRBV29-1
length: 13
CDR3: CSVQTGGDTEAFF

J: TRBJ2-3
V: TRBV9
length: 17
CDR3: CASSVGGSGGAGDTQYF

J: TRBJ1-2
V: TRBV20-1
length: 13
CDR3: CSARDRAHYGYTF

J: TRBJ2-1
V: TRBV30
length: 17
CDR3: CAWSQSRTPSSYNEQFF

J: TRBJ2-2
V: TRBV4-3
length: 16
CDR3: CASSQDSGLNTGELFF

J: TRBJ1-2
V: TRBV6-2/TRBV6-3
length: 14
CDR3: CASSKYGTAGGYTF

J: TRBJ1-5
V: TRBV7-2
length: 16
CDR3: CASSLAAGGSNQPQHF

J: TRBJ2-4
V: TRBV18
length: 15
CDR3: CASSPTGDRLRKQYF

J: TRBJ2-3
V: TRBV28
length: 16
CDR3: CASSPYIGGGAGTQYF

J: TRBJ1-1
V: TRBV18
length: 15
CDR3: CASSPSFRGGTEAFF

J: TRBJ2-5
V: TRBV6-2/TRBV6-3
length: 12
CDR3: CASRPDGYGQYF

J: TRBJ1-1
V: TRBV12-3/TRBV12-4
length: 14
CDR3: CAINRVTGYTEAFF

J: TRBJ2-5
V: TRBV7-2
length: 15
CDR3: CASSPLAWVRETQYF

J: TRBJ1-2
V: TRBV4-3
length: 16
CDR3: CASSQRLQSWGVGYTF

J: TRBJ2-1
V: TRBV6-5
length: 14
CDR3: CASSSVSGYNEQFF

J: TRBJ1-4
V: TRBV4-1
length: 15
CDR3: CASSPGLIRGEKLFF

J: TRBJ1-3
V: TRBV29-1
length: 12
CDR3: CSARDSGNTIYF

J: TRBJ2-5
V: TRBV2
length: 13
CDR3: CASGFVSASAQYF

J: TRBJ1-2
V: TRBV5-1
length: 15
CDR3: CASSMVGSGSYGYTF

J: TRBJ1-2
V: TRBV7-9
length: 13
CDR3: CASSLMRDYGYTF

J: TRBJ2-1
V: TRBV5-1
length: 14
CDR3: CASSLDEGVGEQFF

J: TRBJ2-5
V: TRBV7-3
length: 15
CDR3: CASSLKGGEGETQYF

J: TRBJ1-2
V: TRBV7-2
length: 14
CDR3: CASSSLTGADGYTF

J: TRBJ1-1
V: TRBV20-1
length: 11
CDR3: CSASVGTEAFF

J: TRBJ2-5
V: TRBV28
length: 15
CDR3: CASSSSQGAQETQYF

J: TRBJ2-5
V: TRBV27
length: 14
CDR3: CASSLSGSEETQYF

J: TRBJ2-1
V: TRBV7-3
length: 17
CDR3: CTSSALSGGGPYNEQFF

J: TRBJ2-3
V: TRBV28
length: 20
CDR3: CASSFLPGSQSTTVSDTQYF

J: -
V: TRBV6-2/TRBV6-3
length: 12
CDR3: CASSGRVDEQYF

J: TRBJ2-3
V: TRBV7-8
length: 17
CDR3: CASSLDGGARSTDTQYF

J: TRBJ2-3
V: TRBV5-1
length: 14
CDR3: CASSGGPTTDTQYF

J: TRBJ2-5
V: TRBV2
length: 14
CDR3: CASSEWASGETQYF

J: TRBJ2-7
V: TRBV12-3/TRBV12-4
length: 12
CDR3: CASSADTYEQYF

J: TRBJ2-7
V: TRBV19
length: 14
CDR3: CASSIGQGQGEQYF

J: TRBJ2-1
V: TRBV6-5
length: 16
CDR3: CASSYSRGVSYNEQFF

J: TRBJ2-7
V: TRBV18
length: 16
CDR3: CASSPPSGGLDYEQYF